This T cell receptor beta chain is from a study of blood T cell repertoires in COVID-19. Whole-study context: The samples span acute and convalescent COVID-19 from the United States, Italy and Spain. Nucleic acid was either cDNA or gDNA, and it came from T cells, B-cell-depleted T cells, or PBMCs.

Original handling: How many nucleated cells were present was estimated from reference gene primer amplification. This table comes from immunoSEQ multiplex PCR, and its TCRdb copy is limited to in-frame clones, with some not included. V, J and clone size are taken as reported in that table, and D and trimming were inferred from the DNA itself. Of 200,000 to 250,000 clones in the sample, 84% were seen once. Trimming removed 6 bases from V and 6 bases from J; junction bases left unmatched: 4. The CDR3 length is 14 residues. CDR1 LNHDA and CDR2 SQIVND come from the germline V gene (reference sequence). The V call is TRBV19, the J call TRBJ1-6; TRBD1 aligns across 8 bases. The clonotype was recovered from a woman aged 55-75 years who had recovered from COVID-19. The sequenced sample consisted of peripheral blood. CDR3 protein: CASSRDRSNSPLHF. The CDR3 DNA is TGTGCCAGTAGCCGGGACAGGAGTAATTCACCCCTCCACTTT.